This T cell receptor beta chain was captured by sequencing in a study of blood T cell repertoires in COVID-19. Turning to the study itself: The study drew acute and convalescent COVID-19 samples from the United States, Italy and Spain.

CDR3 length: 14 amino acids. Trimming took 5 bases from V and 3 from J; bases not matched to a gene: 5. Germline V gene data show CDR1 as SEHNR and CDR2 as FQNEAQ (reference sequence). TCRdb's copy holds only in-frame clones and misses some; the assay was immunoSEQ multiplex PCR. The sample holds around 200,000 clones, around nine tenths seen once. This TCR derives from a man aged 18 to 29 with active or convalescent COVID-19. The sample comprised peripheral blood. The chain couples TRBV7-9 to TRBJ1-1, with 8 positions matching TRBD1. The DNA for the CDR3 is TGTGCCAGCAGCGCGACACAGGGGGACACTGAAGCTTTCTTT. Its translation is CASSATQGDTEAFF. The whole variable domain, remainder taken from reference TRBV7-9 and TRBJ1-1, is DTGVSQNPRHKITKRGQNVTFRCDPISEHNRLYWYRQTLGQGPEFLTYFQNEAQLEKSRLLSDRFSAERPKGSFSTLEIQRTEQGDSAMYLCASSATQGDTEAFFGQGTRLTVV.